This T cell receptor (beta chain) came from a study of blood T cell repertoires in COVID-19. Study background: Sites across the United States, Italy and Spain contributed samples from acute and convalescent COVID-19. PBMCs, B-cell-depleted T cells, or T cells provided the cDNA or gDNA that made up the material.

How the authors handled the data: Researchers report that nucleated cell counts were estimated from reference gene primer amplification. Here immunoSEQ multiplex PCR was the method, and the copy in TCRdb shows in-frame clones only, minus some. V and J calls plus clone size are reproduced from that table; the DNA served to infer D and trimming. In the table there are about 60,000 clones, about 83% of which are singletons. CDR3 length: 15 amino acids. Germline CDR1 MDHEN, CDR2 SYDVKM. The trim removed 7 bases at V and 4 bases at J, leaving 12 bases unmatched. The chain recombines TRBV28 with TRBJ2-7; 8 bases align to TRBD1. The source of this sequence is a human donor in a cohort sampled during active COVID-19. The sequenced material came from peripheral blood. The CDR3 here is CASKFTGGRGYEQYF. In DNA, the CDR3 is TGTGCCAGCAAATTTACAGGGGGTAGAGGGTACGAGCAGTACTTC.